The next 28 T cell receptor beta chains were all read from a single sample in a study of cytomegalovirus exposure and HLA in healthy donors. 13 Jbeta primers and 60 Vbeta primers were used for the PCR. Sequenced by immunoSEQ multiplex PCR; TCRdb stores in-frame clones only, minus some. This sample yields 95,000 to 150,000 clones, of which around two thirds are seen a single time; roughly 8.6% belongs to the top ten. Sequences were obtained from PBMCs. All receptors come from a woman aged 40 to 50 in good health and CMV-seropositive.

This rearrangement joins TRBV28 to TRBJ2-2, with 10 bases that match TRBD2. This CDR3 region has 17 residues. Germline loops: CDR1 MDHEN, CDR2 SYDVKM. The V and J ends lost 2 bases and 1 base, in that order; junction bases with no gene match: 4. CDR3 protein: CASSLPGLAENTGELFF. The CDR3 coding sequence is TGTGCCAGCAGTTTACCCGGACTAGCGGAGAACACCGGGGAGCTGTTTTTT. Looking up the rest from reference TRBV28 and TRBJ2-2 gives the full variable domain: DVKVTQSSRYLVKRTGEKVFLECVQDMDHENMFWYRQDPGLGLRLIYFSYDVKMKEKGDIPEGYSVSREKKERFSLILESASTNQTSMYLCASSLPGLAENTGELFFGEGSRLTVL.

The gene calls are TRBV2 and TRBJ1-5; TRBD1 might be the D (6 bases). From germline, CDR1 is SNHLY and CDR2 FYNNEI. The CDR3 runs 15 residues. V was cut by 5 bases and J by 0 bases, with 11 bases left in between. CDR3 in amino acids: CASSPTGPSNQPQHF. CDR3 coding DNA: TGTGCCAGCAGTCCGACAGGCCCTAGCAATCAGCCCCAGCATTTT.

This clone was recorded once. The chain has TRBV10-1 and TRBJ2-3, with 7 bases fitting TRBD2. The germline V gene has CDR1 WNHNN and CDR2 SYGVQD (reference sequence). The trim removed 8 bases at V and 5 bases at J, leaving 7 bases unmatched. The CDR3 covers 13 residues. This CDR3 reads CASGGDPQDTQYF. The CDR3 DNA follows: TGCGCCAGCGGGGGGGACCCACAAGATACGCAGTATTTT.

This clone was observed a handful of times. The J gene is TRBJ2-7, the V gene TRBV5-6; D possibly corresponds to TRBD2 (6 bases). Germline assignment: CDR1 SGHDT and CDR2 YYEEEE. V was shortened by 1 base and J by 1 base, with 12 bases between the two germline ends. CDR3 length: 15 amino acids. The CDR3 DNA follows: TGTGCCAGCAGCTTGCCCCAGGGAGGTTCCTACGAGCAGTACTTC. Residues: CASSLPQGGSYEQYF.

The J gene is TRBJ1-1, the V gene TRBV6-5; TRBD1 aligns across 7 bases. Losses at the gene ends were 6 bases for V and 4 bases for J; bases not matched to a gene: 5. The CDR3 totals 13 residues. Germline values: CDR1 MNHEY, CDR2 SVGAGI. CDR3: CASRTGKGTEAFF. Here the CDR3 DNA reads TGTGCCAGCAGGACAGGGAAGGGCACTGAAGCTTTCTTT.

The chain has TRBV9 and TRBJ2-5, with 7 bases fitting TRBD1. J was trimmed by 5 bases and V by 0 bases; bases with no gene match: 7. CDR1 and CDR2 from the germline V gene are SGDLS and YYNGEE. The CDR3 sequence is 15 residues long. DNA for the CDR3: TGTGCCAGCAGCGTAGACCAGGGGGTGGCCGAGACCCAGTACTTC. It yields the protein CASSVDQGVAETQYF.

V gene TRBV6-5 combines with J gene TRBJ2-1, with 10 bases that match TRBD2. The CDR3 length is 15 residues. CDR1 is MNHEY, CDR2 SVGAGI, per germline. The V segment lost 6 bases and the J segment 8 bases; nucleotides outside the gene matches: 10. The CDR3 bases are TGTGCCAGCAGGGCGACTAGCGGGCCGAGAGATGAGCAGTTCTTC. This codes for CASRATSGPRDEQFF.

The rearrangement joins TRBV28 to TRBJ2-7, with D tentatively TRBD1 (5 bases). This CDR3 comprises 12 residues. V dropped 5 bases and J dropped 4 bases, with 9 bases sitting between them. Germline CDR1 is MDHEN and CDR2 is SYDVKM. DNA of the CDR3: TGTGCCAGCAGTGGAAGGGGTTACGAGCAGTACTTC. Protein: CASSGRGYEQYF.

Only a few counts were recorded for this clone. This rearrangement joins TRBV5-1 to TRBJ2-5; TRBD1 matches 9 bases. Trimming removed 2 bases from V and 5 bases from J; junction bases left unmatched: 4. Germline assignment: CDR1 SGHRS and CDR2 YFSETQ. The CDR3 totals 14 residues. CDR3 nucleotides: TGCGCCAGCAGCTTATTGGGGACAGGGGAGACCCAGTACTTC. The encoded protein is CASSLLGTGETQYF.

The chain combines TRBV15 with TRBJ2-7; 7 bases line up with TRBD1. V lost 0 bases to trimming and J lost 2 bases; unmatched junction nucleotides: 4. The CDR3 is 15 residues long. From germline, CDR1 is LNHNV and CDR2 YYDKDF (reference sequence). As DNA, the CDR3 is TGTGCCACCAGCAGAGAGGGACAGCGAACCTACGAGCAGTACTTC. It yields the protein CATSREGQRTYEQYF.

The chain employs TRBV5-1 and TRBJ1-1; D not resolved. V dropped 4 bases and J dropped 6 bases, with 13 bases sitting between them. There are 13 residues in the CDR3. Germline V gene data show CDR1 as SGHRS and CDR2 as YFSETQ. CDR3 DNA sequence: TGCGCCAGCAGCCTACCCCCGTTCGCTGAAGCTTTCTTT. Translated, it gives CASSLPPFAEAFF.

The rearrangement uses TRBV18 and TRBJ2-1, with TRBD2 matching 9 bases. Per the germline V gene, CDR1 is KGHSH and CDR2 is LQKENI. Unmatched junction bases numbered 4, after V lost 5 bases and J lost 2 bases. The CDR3 runs to 15 residues. CDR3 region: CASSSVAGAYNEQFF. CDR3 nucleotide sequence: TGTGCCAGCTCATCAGTAGCGGGGGCCTACAATGAGCAGTTCTTC.

This clone occurred a few times. J is TRBJ2-1 and V is TRBV6-1; TRBD2 matches 8 bases. V lost 4 bases and J lost 0; bases outside the gene matches: 2. Per germline, CDR1 MNHNS and CDR2 SASEGT. The CDR3 consists of 15 residues. CDR3 protein: CASSAGGPSYNEQFF. The CDR3 nucleotides are TGTGCCAGCAGTGCGGGAGGGCCCTCCTACAATGAGCAGTTCTTC.

The chain combines TRBV2 with TRBJ2-3, with 9 bases identical to TRBD2. The V and J ends lost 4 bases and 8 bases, in that order; junction bases with no gene match: 19. CDR3 size: 18 residues. Germline assignment: CDR1 SNHLY and CDR2 FYNNEI. The CDR3 sequence is CASSGPTKRGAPLGTQYF. CDR3 DNA sequence: TGTGCCAGCAGTGGCCCTACCAAGCGGGGGGCCCCTCTGGGTACGCAGTATTTT.

This chain connects TRBV27 to TRBJ2-7; D not certain. CDR3 size: 13 residues. The V gene's germline CDR1 is MNHEY and CDR2 SMNVEV (reference sequence). Trimming left V 1 base short and J 5 bases short, with 9 bases between. The CDR3 is CASSLYPQDEQYF. CDR3 nucleotides: TGTGCCAGCAGTTTATATCCGCAGGACGAGCAGTACTTC.

The chain employs TRBV14 and TRBJ2-7; TRBD1 matches at 8 bases. Germline V gene lookup returns CDR1 SGHDN and CDR2 FVKESK. The CDR3 contains 13 residues. The V segment lost 4 bases and the J segment 7 bases; nucleotides outside the gene matches: 6. The CDR3 reads CASSLGQGWEQYF. CDR3 bases: TGTGCCAGCAGCCTCGGACAGGGCTGGGAGCAGTACTTC.

The genes are TRBV6-4 and TRBJ1-2; D not resolved. Germline values: CDR1 MRHNA, CDR2 SNTAGT. The CDR3 loop spans 14 amino acids. Trimming shortened V by 1 base and J by 2 bases, and 8 bases separated the two germline ends. CDR3 DNA: TGTGCCAGCAGTGACTTTCAGGCAAACTATGGCTACACCTTC. It yields the protein CASSDFQANYGYTF.

The CDR3 DNA sequence: TGTGCCAGCAGTTACTTAGCGGGAGGCTACGAGCAGTACTTC. Translated: CASSYLAGGYEQYF. This chain joins TRBV6-5 and TRBJ2-7; 10 bases map to TRBD2. V gave up 1 base and J gave up 3 bases; unmatched junction bases: 0. The CDR3 runs 14 residues. Germline V gene lookup returns CDR1 MNHEY and CDR2 SVGAGI.

V usage is TRBV18 and J usage is TRBJ1-2, with 7 bases lining up with TRBD1. Trimming cost V 6 bases and J 5 bases; bases outside gene matches: 15. The length of the CDR3 is 16 residues. CDR1 is KGHSH, CDR2 LQKENI, per germline. DNA of the CDR3: TGTGCCAGCTCGGCTGACAGGGCCCCTTTCCTTTATGGCTACACCTTC. Translation gives CASSADRAPFLYGYTF.

J is TRBJ2-2 and V is TRBV15; D may be TRBD2 (7 bases). This CDR3 has 18 residues. The germline V gene encodes CDR1 LNHNV and CDR2 YYDKDF (reference sequence). V was pared by 0 bases and J by 1 base, with 15 bases between. The CDR3 loop is CATSRDGRGALNTGELFF. CDR3 sequence (DNA): TGTGCCACCAGCAGAGATGGTCGGGGGGCGCTGAACACCGGGGAGCTGTTTTTT.

The CDR3 region has the DNA TGTGCCAGCAGTCCAGGGGGCGCAGTTGAAAAACTGTTTTTT. Translated: CASSPGGAVEKLFF. V gene TRBV6-5 combines with J gene TRBJ1-4, with 8 bases fitting TRBD1. Trimming at V came to 5 bases and at J to 7 bases, leaving 6 bases not matched to a gene. Per the germline V gene, CDR1 is MNHEY and CDR2 is SVGAGI. The CDR3 covers 14 residues.

Notes on this clone: Germline and junction disagree at one end, which may indicate a read error. The V gene is TRBV10-2, the J gene TRBJ1-1; 10 bases map to TRBD1. The length of the CDR3 is 12 residues. Germline V gene lookup returns CDR1 WSHSY and CDR2 SAAADI. The CDR3 DNA follows: TGCGCCAATAGCCCCGGGACAGGGGAAGATTTCTTT. Translated: CANSPGTGEDFF.

CDR3 region: CASSLEGGEQFF. In DNA form, the CDR3 reads TGTGCCAGCAGCTTAGAGGGGGGTGAGCAGTTCTTC. The V and J genes are TRBV11-3 and TRBJ2-1, with D perhaps TRBD2 (6 bases). Germline lookup yields CDR1 SGHNT and CDR2 YENEEA. V dropped 0 bases and J dropped 9 bases, with 6 bases sitting between them. This CDR3 comprises 12 residues.

The rearrangement links TRBV6-4 to TRBJ2-3; 11 nucleotides agree with TRBD2. Per the germline V gene, CDR1 is MRHNA and CDR2 is SNTAGT. V dropped 4 bases and J dropped 3; count of bases not matched to a gene: 6. The length of the CDR3 is 16 residues. CDR3 in DNA: TGTGCCAGCAGTGTCACCTGGACTAGCGGGACAGATACGCAGTATTTT. This sequence encodes CASSVTWTSGTDTQYF.

V is TRBV5-1 and J is TRBJ1-4, with 9 bases lining up with TRBD1. The V and J ends lost 4 bases and 8 bases, in that order; junction bases with no gene match: 9. Per germline, CDR1 SGHRS and CDR2 YFSETQ. This CDR3 has 15 residues. The CDR3, as DNA: TGCGCCAGCAGCCTGGGACAGGGCGGAGGGGAAAAACTGTTTTTT. Amino acid sequence: CASSLGQGGGEKLFF.

The CDR3 spells CASGAGSNQPQHF. The CDR3, as DNA: TGTGCCAGTGGGGCAGGATCGAATCAGCCCCAGCATTTT. The chain couples TRBV27 to TRBJ1-5; possibly TRBD1 for D (5 bases). V lost 9 bases to trimming and J lost 4 bases, with 13 bases between them. The length of the CDR3 is 13 residues. Germline values: CDR1 MNHEY, CDR2 SMNVEV (reference sequence).

V and J are TRBV6-1 and TRBJ1-5; D is unresolved. The CDR3 extends over 15 amino acids. Deletions cut 6 bases from V and 0 bases from J, with 12 bases between. Germline V CDR1 and CDR2: MNHNS, SASEGT. As DNA, the CDR3 is TGTGCCAGCAGGCGGGGTAAGGGTAGCAATCAGCCCCAGCATTTT. It codes for CASRRGKGSNQPQHF.

The chain joins TRBV5-1 to TRBJ2-3; 8 bases align to TRBD2. Germline V gene lookup returns CDR1 SGHRS and CDR2 YFSETQ. The length of the CDR3 is 15 residues. The V segment lost 3 bases and the J segment 2 bases; nucleotides outside the gene matches: 5. The CDR3 sequence: CASSSSGRDTDTQYF. The CDR3 nucleotides read TGCGCCAGCAGCTCGTCCGGGAGGGACACAGATACGCAGTATTTT.